A single sample gave rise to the 22 T cell receptor beta chains below, sequenced in a study of T cell changes during pregnancy in multiple sclerosis. Libraries were prepared by immunoSEQ multiplex PCR; TCRdb keeps only in-frame clonotypes and omits some of them. The sample holds roughly 38,000 clones; approximately 91% are singletons and the top ten take under 2.5%. Material: CD4+ T cells from peripheral blood mononuclear cells, obtained after pregnancy. Receptor source: a female donor in good health, enrolled as a control in a pregnancy study.

This chain joins TRBV5-4 and TRBJ1-4, with TRBD1 identical over 9 bases. V was clipped by 9 bases and J by 6 bases; unmatched bases: 3. The V gene's germline CDR1 is SGHNT and CDR2 YYREEE (reference sequence). The CDR3 has 12 residues. The CDR3 spells CATRDRDEKLFF. Here the CDR3 DNA reads TGTGCCACCCGGGACAGGGATGAAAAACTGTTTTTT.

CDR3 amino acids: CASSQLMNTEAFF. The DNA of the CDR3 is TGTGCCAGCAGCCAACTTATGAACACTGAAGCTTTCTTT. The chain is built from TRBV11-3 and TRBJ1-1; no reliable D call. Germline CDR1 and CDR2: SGHNT and YENEEA. The CDR3 contains 13 residues. V lost 5 bases, J lost 0 bases, and 7 bases lay in between.

The gene calls are TRBV28 and TRBJ1-2, with 7 bases fitting TRBD1. This CDR3 has 14 residues. Germline-derived CDR1 and CDR2 are MDHEN and SYDVKM. The trim removed 1 base at V and 7 bases at J, leaving 6 bases unmatched. CDR3 nucleotides: TGTGCCAGCAGTTTATCGACAGGGCGAAGTGGCTACACCTTC. This codes for CASSLSTGRSGYTF.

In this sample, this clone turned up once. V usage is TRBV11-2 and J usage is TRBJ1-6, with D hard to call. CDR3 length: 14 amino acids. The germline V gene has CDR1 SGHAT and CDR2 FQNNGV. V was clipped by 2 bases and J by 5 bases, with 7 bases between them. The CDR3 DNA sequence: TGTGCCAGCAGCTTATTAGTGAATAATTCACCCCTCCACTTT. Translating gives CASSLLVNNSPLHF.

The chain joins TRBV28 to TRBJ1-5; no reliable D call. The V end was cut by 2 bases, the J end by 7 bases, with 15 bases between. The germline gives CDR1 MDHEN, CDR2 SYDVKM. There are 15 residues in the CDR3. In DNA, the CDR3 is TGTGCCAGCAGTTTACAGGTATCTGTAGGACAGCCCCAGCATTTT. Translated: CASSLQVSVGQPQHF. Combining the CDR3 with reference TRBV28 and TRBJ1-5 gives the whole variable domain DVKVTQSSRYLVKRTGEKVFLECVQDMDHENMFWYRQDPGLGLRLIYFSYDVKMKEKGDIPEGYSVSREKKERFSLILESASTNQTSMYLCASSLQVSVGQPQHFGDGTRLSIL.

The rearrangement joins TRBV2 to TRBJ1-2; D is perhaps TRBD1 (6 bases). There are 14 residues in the CDR3. Germline CDR1 reads SNHLY; CDR2 reads FYNNEI. V lost 6 bases and J 7 bases, leaving 18 bases between the germline ends. CDR3 nucleotides: TGTGCCAGCAGGATTGGGGGGGCCGGGGGTGGCTACACCTTC. Translating it yields CASRIGGAGGGYTF. The whole variable domain, remainder taken from reference TRBV2 and TRBJ1-2, is EPEVTQTPSHQVTQMGQEVILRCVPISNHLYFYWYRQILGQKVEFLVSFYNNEISEKSEIFDDQFSVERPDGSNFTLKIRSTKLEDSAMYFCASRIGGAGGGYTFGSGTRLTVV.

CDR3 region: CASSDRDLFRNYGYTF. The CDR3 DNA is TGCGCCAGCTCAGACAGGGACCTTTTCCGAAACTATGGCTACACCTTC. The chain combines TRBV5-1 with TRBJ1-2; 7 positions agree with TRBD1. Unmatched junction bases numbered 14, after V lost 7 bases and J lost 2 bases. The CDR3 has 16 residues. Germline CDR1 reads SGHRS; CDR2 reads YFSETQ.

This clone counts as medium-sized. Written as DNA, the CDR3 is TGCGCCAGCAGCTTGGGAGGCGGGAGCCCCACAGATACGCAGTATTTT. This sequence encodes CASSLGGGSPTDTQYF. V and J are TRBV5-1 and TRBJ2-3; 7 bases align to TRBD2. The junction had 6 bases not matched to a gene; V was cut back by 0 bases and J by 2 bases. This CDR3 has 16 amino acids. Germline CDR1 SGHRS, CDR2 YFSETQ. Combining the CDR3 with reference TRBV5-1 and TRBJ2-3 gives the whole variable domain KAGVTQTPRYLIKTRGQQVTLSCSPISGHRSVSWYQQTPGQGLQFLFEYFSETQRNKGNFPGRFSGRQFSNSRSEMNVSTLELGDSALYLCASSLGGGSPTDTQYFGPGTRLTVL.

J is TRBJ2-1 and V is TRBV28; TRBD1 aligns across 7 bases. This CDR3 has 14 residues. Germline V gene sequence: CDR1 MDHEN, CDR2 SYDVKM. V lost 6 bases and J lost 7; bases outside the gene matches: 9. CDR3 sequence: CASRGPGQQNEQFF. In nucleotides, the CDR3 is TGTGCCAGCAGAGGGCCGGGACAGCAAAATGAGCAGTTCTTC.

V usage is TRBV11-3 and J usage is TRBJ1-3; the D gene is possibly TRBD1 (6 bases). CDR3 length equals 14 residues. Trimming cost V 5 bases and J 2 bases, with 10 bases left between them. Germline CDR1 SGHNT, CDR2 YENEEA. The CDR3 DNA reads as TGTGCCAGCAGCCAGGGGAGCGCTGGAAACACCATATATTTT. Translated: CASSQGSAGNTIYF.

The chain carries TRBV14 and TRBJ2-3, with a weak D call TRBD2 (6 bases). The CDR3 runs 17 residues. The V end lost 0 bases, the J end lost 0 bases, and 13 bases lay between the germline ends. Germline V lookup: CDR1 SGHDN, CDR2 FVKESK. The CDR3 here is CASSQDVGGTSTDTQYF. The CDR3 region has the DNA TGTGCCAGCAGCCAAGATGTGGGCGGGACTAGCACAGATACGCAGTATTTT.

The chain couples TRBV10-3 to TRBJ1-1, with no clear D. Looked up from germline, CDR1 is ENHRY and CDR2 is SYGVKD. The V and J ends lost 6 bases and 10 bases respectively, with 12 bases between them. The CDR3 spans 11 residues. CDR3 nucleotide sequence: TGTGCCATCAGCGGAGGATGGGGAGCTTTCTTT. Its translation: CAISGGWGAFF.

This rearrangement joins TRBV10-3 to TRBJ1-1; 8 bases are shared with TRBD1. Germline V gene lookup returns CDR1 ENHRY and CDR2 SYGVKD. The CDR3 runs 14 residues. The ends lost 3 bases at V and 3 bases at J; junction bases unmatched: 3. The CDR3 here is CAISEPDRDTEAFF. The CDR3 region has the DNA TGTGCCATCAGTGAACCGGACAGGGACACTGAAGCTTTCTTT.

A note on this clone: Its ends do not fully match the called genes, so a read error is possible. This chain links TRBV4-1 with TRBJ2-7; 9 bases map to TRBD2. The CDR3 totals 14 residues. Germline CDR1 is MGHRA and CDR2 is YSYEKL. As DNA, the CDR3 is TGCGCCAGCAGCCAAGAGTTGGCTAGCGGGGTTCAAGACTTC. Amino acids: CASSQELASGVQDF.

The chain combines TRBV11-1 with TRBJ2-7; possibly TRBD2 for D (6 bases). Germline V lookup: CDR1 SGHAT, CDR2 FQDESV (reference sequence). This CDR3 is built from 12 residues. Trimming removed 5 bases from V and 7 bases from J, with 12 bases in between. Written as DNA, the CDR3 is TGTGCCAGCAGCGGGGACCGGGGGGAGCAGTACTTC. This codes for CASSGDRGEQYF.

J is TRBJ2-1 and V is TRBV11-1, with 13 nucleotides matching TRBD2. Germline lookup yields CDR1 SGHAT and CDR2 FQDESV (reference sequence). The CDR3 consists of 15 residues. V dropped 5 bases and J dropped 8; count of bases not matched to a gene: 6. Here the CDR3 DNA reads TGTGCCAGCAGCCCTGGGACTAGCGGGATAGATGAGCAGTTCTTC. It is translated as CASSPGTSGIDEQFF.

The CDR3 sequence: CASSLAGRPGTGDYGYTF. The CDR3 coding sequence is TGTGCCAGCAGCTTAGCAGGACGGCCGGGGACAGGGGACTATGGCTACACCTTC. V is TRBV13 and J is TRBJ1-2; 10 bases agree with TRBD1. V was clipped by 1 base and J by 3 bases; unmatched bases: 11. The CDR3 runs 18 residues. Germline V gene sequence: CDR1 PRHDT, CDR2 FYEKMQ (reference sequence).

V and J are TRBV7-9 and TRBJ2-3; no clear D. The length of the CDR3 is 13 residues. Trimming took 1 base from V and 6 from J, leaving 8 bases between them. CDR1 and CDR2 (germline): SEHNR, FQNEAQ (reference sequence). The CDR3 nucleotides read TGTGCCAGCAGCTTAGTATTGGCCGATACGCAGTATTTT. It yields the protein CASSLVLADTQYF.

This chain links TRBV7-2 with TRBJ2-3, with 15 bases fitting TRBD2. The germline CDR1 and CDR2 sequences are SGHTA and FQGNSA. V shed 1 base, J shed 0 bases, and the junction held 5 bases outside the gene matches. The CDR3 is 19 residues long. CDR3 protein: CASSLVGLAGGISTDTQYF. The CDR3 nucleotides are TGTGCCAGCAGCTTAGTGGGACTAGCGGGAGGAATAAGCACAGATACGCAGTATTTT.

The rearrangement links TRBV28 to TRBJ1-3; 9 bases align to TRBD1. The CDR3 has 15 amino acids. Germline V lookup: CDR1 MDHEN, CDR2 SYDVKM. V was clipped by 4 bases and J by 4 bases; unmatched bases: 5. The CDR3 sequence: CASSSQGAKGNTIYF. The CDR3 nucleotides are TGTGCCAGCAGTTCACAGGGGGCAAAAGGAAACACCATATATTTT.

The rearrangement joins TRBV5-6 to TRBJ2-3; TRBD1 matches at 8 bases. The CDR3 loop spans 13 amino acids. Trimming took 4 bases from V and 5 from J; bases not matched to a gene: 3. CDR1 SGHDT and CDR2 YYEEEE come from the germline V gene. The CDR3 sequence is CASSIGQGDTQYF. The DNA of the CDR3 is TGTGCCAGCAGCATTGGACAGGGAGATACGCAGTATTTT.

The chain carries TRBV30 and TRBJ2-4, with TRBD2 matching 9 bases. J lost 8 bases, V lost 5 bases, and 7 bases had no gene match. From germline, CDR1 is GTSNPN and CDR2 SVGIG (reference sequence). The CDR3 length is 13 residues. The DNA for the CDR3 is TGTGCCTGGGTTAGCGGGGGTGGTTACATTCAGTACTTC. It encodes CAWVSGGGYIQYF.